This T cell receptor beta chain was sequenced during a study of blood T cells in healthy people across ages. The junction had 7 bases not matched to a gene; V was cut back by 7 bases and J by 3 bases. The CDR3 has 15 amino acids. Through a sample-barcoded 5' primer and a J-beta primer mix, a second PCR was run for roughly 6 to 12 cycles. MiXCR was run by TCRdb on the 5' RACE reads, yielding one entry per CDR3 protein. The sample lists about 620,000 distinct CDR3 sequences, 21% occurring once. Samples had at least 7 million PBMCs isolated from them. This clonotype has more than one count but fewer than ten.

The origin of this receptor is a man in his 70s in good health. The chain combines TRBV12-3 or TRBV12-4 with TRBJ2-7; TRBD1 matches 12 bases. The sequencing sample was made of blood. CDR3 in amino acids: CASILGTGGLYEQYF. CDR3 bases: TGTGCCAGCATCTTGGGGACAGGGGGCCTCTACGAGCAGTACTTC.